This TCR beta chain was obtained from a study of monozygotic twins with inflammatory bowel disease. Germline CDR1 and CDR2: MNHEY and SVGEGT. The CDR3 totals 13 residues. TCRdb reanalyzed the 5' RACE reads, giving one entry per CDR3 protein sequence and no DNA. The sample holds approximately 400,000 distinct CDR3 sequences. This clonotype was obtained from a human donor with ulcerative colitis or Crohn's disease, or a healthy co-twin of an affected twin (not recorded which). The sample comprised blood. The chain couples TRBV6-2 or TRBV6-3 to TRBJ2-3; TCRdb reports TRBD1, a call that lacks DNA to check it against. CDR3 protein: CASIGTGEDTQYF.